This passage covers 14 T cell receptor beta chains from one sample sequenced in a study of regulatory T cells in long-lasting Graves disease. Building the TCR beta libraries relied on iRepertoire HTBI primers, and CDR3 regions underwent Arm-PCR. TCRdb independently ran MiXCR on the multiplex PCR reads; one entry per CDR3 protein. The sample has roughly 530,000 distinct CDR3 sequences, approximately 16% seen once; the top ten hold around 25%. Time point of the sample: newly diagnosed GD, antithyroid drugs for less than 3 months. Construction of the TCR library relied on RNA isolated from PBMCs. The data also belong to a second study, concerning T cells in Graves' hyperthyroidism and ophthalmopathy.

Sequencing used peripheral blood mononuclear cells (PBMCs), obtained at new diagnosis, from a patient treated with antithyroid drugs. The source of these receptors is a woman aged 35-60 years with Graves disease.

The gene calls are TRBV7-3 and TRBJ2-7; TRBD2 matches at 7 bases. Trimming at V came to 0 bases and at J to 6 bases, leaving 2 bases not matched to a gene. The CDR3 length is 13 residues. CDR1 is SGHTA, CDR2 FQGTGA, per germline. CDR3 loop: CASSLTAGVEQYF. In nucleotides, the CDR3 is TGTGCCAGCAGCTTAACTGCGGGGGTCGAGCAGTACTTC.

A few counts support this clonotype. The chain is built from TRBV6-1 and TRBJ1-1, with TRBD1 as a possible D gene (6 bases). Germline V lookup: CDR1 MNHNS, CDR2 SASEGT. V was shortened by 7 bases and J by 5 bases, with 11 bases between the two germline ends. The length of the CDR3 is 12 residues. The CDR3 loop is CASNNRVTEAFF. As DNA, the CDR3 is TGTGCCAGCAATAACAGGGTAACTGAAGCTTTCTTT.

The rearrangement joins TRBV6-5 to TRBJ1-6; TRBD1 agrees at 8 bases. The CDR3 consists of 15 residues. CDR1 and CDR2 (germline): MNHEY, SVGAGI. The junction had 7 bases not matched to a gene; V was cut back by 2 bases and J by 10 bases. CDR3 DNA: TGTGCCAGCAGTTACCTCTTACAGGGGGGGTCACCCCTCCACTTT. It specifies CASSYLLQGGSPLHF.

This sequence joins TRBV12-3 or TRBV12-4 and TRBJ2-5, with TRBD1 matching 11 bases. The CDR3 has 15 amino acids. With V trimmed by 3 bases and J by 4 bases, 4 bases remained unmatched. The chain's CDR3 is CASSFGQGALETQYF. The CDR3 DNA follows: TGTGCCAGCAGTTTCGGACAGGGGGCCCTAGAGACCCAGTACTTC.

This clonotype was detected many times. The V call is TRBV12-3 or TRBV12-4, the J call TRBJ1-1; no clear D. There are 15 residues in the CDR3. The ends were cut back, 1 base at V and 5 bases at J, with 14 bases in the middle. CDR3 nucleotide sequence: TGTGCCAGCAGTTTAGAGGCCGAGATGGGGACTGAAGCTTTCTTT. It codes for CASSLEAEMGTEAFF.

The V call is TRBV6-1, the J call TRBJ2-5, with a weak D call TRBD1 (5 bases). The CDR3 is 13 amino acids. In germline, CDR1 is MNHNS, CDR2 SASEGT. Trimming shortened V by 6 bases and J by 2 bases, and 10 bases separated the two germline ends. The CDR3 bases are TGTGCCAGCAGCAGGGATTTACAAGAGACCCAGTACTTC. It yields the protein CASSRDLQETQYF.

This clonotype was picked up many times. The J gene is TRBJ1-4, the V gene TRBV2; D is ambiguous. Germline loops: CDR1 SNHLY, CDR2 FYNNEI. Trimming pared 6 bases from V and 7 bases from J, leaving 12 bases between. CDR3 length: 13 amino acids. The CDR3 loop reads CASRKGMAEKLFF. CDR3 nucleotides: TGTGCCAGCAGGAAGGGAATGGCTGAAAAACTGTTTTTT. Together with reference TRBV2 and TRBJ1-4, the CDR3 gives the full variable domain: EPEVTQTPSHQVTQMGQEVILRCVPISNHLYFYWYRQILGQKVEFLVSFYNNEISEKSEIFDDQFSVERPDGSNFTLKIRSTKLEDSAMYFCASRKGMAEKLFFGSGTQLSVL.

This clonotype was counted at least ten times. V is TRBV5-1 and J is TRBJ2-2; D remains ambiguous. The V and J ends lost 2 bases and 0 bases respectively, with 5 bases between them. The length of the CDR3 is 14 residues. The germline V gene has CDR1 SGHRS and CDR2 YFSETQ. CDR3 sequence reads: CASSLRANTGELFF. CDR3 DNA sequence: TGCGCCAGCAGCTTACGGGCGAACACCGGGGAGCTGTTTTTT.

This clonotype was observed many times. CDR3 sequence: CASGGGTGFGEQFF. For the CDR3, the DNA is TGTGCTAGTGGTGGGGGGACAGGCTTTGGCGAGCAGTTCTTC. The chain links TRBV12-5 to TRBJ2-1, with 8 bases aligning to TRBD1. Per germline, CDR1 LGHNT and CDR2 FRNRAP. The CDR3 runs to 14 residues. J gave up 10 bases and V 5 bases, and 10 bases lay outside the gene matches.

V and J are TRBV19 and TRBJ2-5; 14 bases fit TRBD2. Germline CDR1 LNHDA, CDR2 SQIVND (reference sequence). V lost 7 bases and J lost 5; bases outside the gene matches: 9. This CDR3 contains 16 residues. CDR3 DNA sequence: TGTGCCAGTACCGAGACTAGCGGGGGGGCCGTTGAGACCCAGTACTTC. This encodes CASTETSGGAVETQYF.

The chain joins TRBV5-1 to TRBJ2-1; D ambiguous. V was clipped by 1 base and J by 5 bases, with 7 bases between them. The CDR3 has 13 residues. CDR1 SGHRS and CDR2 YFSETQ come from the germline V gene. The CDR3 reads CASSLNSNNEQFF. CDR3 nucleotide sequence: TGCGCCAGCAGCTTGAACAGTAACAATGAGCAGTTCTTC.

This clonotype was found many times. The chain couples TRBV11-2 to TRBJ2-1, with D possibly TRBD2 on 7 matching bases. V was trimmed by 5 bases and J by 6 bases, leaving 17 bases between them. The CDR3 length is 15 residues. Germline CDR1 and CDR2: SGHAT and FQNNGV. CDR3 coding DNA: TGTGCCAGCAGCCGGGGGGCGGGGGAAGGCAATGAGCAGTTCTTC. This encodes CASSRGAGEGNEQFF.

The chain is built from TRBV5-1 and TRBJ1-1, with TRBD1 matching 7 bases. Germline-derived CDR1 and CDR2 are SGHRS and YFSETQ. The CDR3 contains 16 residues. The V segment lost 6 bases and the J segment 4 bases; nucleotides outside the gene matches: 15. CDR3 DNA: TGCGCCAGCACGTCCGGGACAGCCCTCGGAAGCACTGAAGCTTTCTTT. Protein product: CASTSGTALGSTEAFF. The full variable domain, in which reference TRBV5-1 and TRBJ1-1 provide the parts outside the CDR3, is KAGVTQTPRYLIKTRGQQVTLSCSPISGHRSVSWYQQTPGQGLQFLFEYFSETQRNKGNFPGRFSGRQFSNSRSEMNVSTLELGDSALYLCASTSGTALGSTEAFFGQGTRLTVV.

This chain joins TRBV6-9 and TRBJ2-7; the D gene could be TRBD1 or TRBD2 (5 bases each). The germline V gene has CDR1 MNHGY and CDR2 SVAAGI. V was clipped by 2 bases and J by 2 bases, with 10 bases between them. This CDR3 has 14 residues. The CDR3 reads CASSYEGRPYEQYF. The CDR3 DNA follows: TGTGCCAGCAGTTATGAGGGACGGCCCTACGAGCAGTACTTC.